This T cell receptor (beta chain) was sequenced during a study of blood T cell repertoires in COVID-19. At the level of the study: Sample material is recorded as cDNA or gDNA derived from T cells, B-cell-depleted T cells, or PBMCs.

This clone was seen just once. The junction had 4 bases not matched to a gene; V was cut back by 3 bases and J by 6 bases. Germline V CDR1 and CDR2: SGHAT, FQNNGV. This CDR3 has 13 residues. Under the authors' procedure: Amplification of reference gene primers provided the estimated nucleated cell counts. Using immunoSEQ multiplex PCR, the repertoire was profiled, and TCRdb retains in-frame clones only, with some absent. V and J calls and clone size are those listed in that table; D and trimming were worked out from the DNA. The sample lists more than 65,000 clones; 80% to 90% were seen once. J is TRBJ2-7 and V is TRBV11-2; 8 positions agree with TRBD1. Sequencing was carried out using peripheral blood. This TCR came from a woman between 50 and 59 years old with acute or convalescent COVID-19. In DNA, the CDR3 is TGTGCCAGCAGCTTGGGGACAGGATTCGAGCAGTACTTC. It is translated as CASSLGTGFEQYF.